The 8 T cell receptor beta chains below all came from one sample that was sequenced in a study of T cell repertoires in cytomegalovirus infection. TCRdb re-called the reads through MiXCR, storing one row per CDR3 protein. This repertoire shows around 740,000 distinct CDR3 sequences, approximately 40% found once; its top ten account for under 3.5%. Sequencing input: PBMCs. Source of these receptors: a human donor in good health (CMV status not recorded). Some clones in this sample may be carry-over from other donors' samples.

This chain links TRBV3-1 with TRBJ1-2, with TRBD1 identical over 8 bases. Trimming removed 3 bases from V and 0 bases from J; junction bases left unmatched: 12. The CDR3 is 18 residues long. Germline values: CDR1 LGHDT, CDR2 YNNKEL (reference sequence). The CDR3 spells CASSHRLRDRTSNYGYTF. Here the CDR3 DNA reads TGTGCCAGCAGCCACCGCCTGAGGGACAGGACTTCTAACTATGGCTACACCTTC.

The J gene is TRBJ2-4, the V gene TRBV4-1; no definite D call. Germline assignment: CDR1 MGHRA and CDR2 YSYEKL. The V gene lost 1 base and the J gene lost 7 bases, with 11 bases spanning the gap. CDR3 size: 14 residues. This CDR3 reads CASSQARTVNIQYF. CDR3 nucleotides: TGCGCCAGCAGCCAAGCTAGAACCGTCAACATTCAGTACTTC.

The V call is TRBV28, the J call TRBJ2-7; D perhaps matches TRBD2 (6 bases). Trimming took 2 bases from V and 3 from J, leaving 29 bases between them. CDR3 length: 20 residues. Germline CDR1 MDHEN, CDR2 SYDVKM. The CDR3 coding sequence is TGTGCCAGCAGTTTAATTAAGGTCCCTCGAACGGACCGGGAGCTCTACGAGCAGTACTTC. Protein: CASSLIKVPRTDRELYEQYF.

This clonotype was seen a handful of times. This chain links TRBV20-1 with TRBJ2-5; perhaps TRBD1 as D (7 bases). The CDR3 covers 15 residues. The ends were cut back, 6 bases at V and 4 bases at J, with 21 bases in the middle. CDR1 and CDR2 from the germline V gene are DFQATT and SNEGSKA (reference sequence). The CDR3 bases are TGCAGTGCGACCCCCCAGGGGGGCTCGGGAGAGACCCAGTACTTC. Protein sequence: CSATPQGGSGETQYF.

The chain couples TRBV7-2 to TRBJ2-7, with D maybe TRBD1 (5 bases). The CDR3 runs 16 residues. Germline assignment: CDR1 SGHTA and CDR2 FQGNSA. V was shortened by 1 base and J by 2 bases, with 15 bases between the two germline ends. The CDR3 region has the DNA TGTGCCAGCAGCTTAGTTACAGGACCGATCCCCTACGAGCAGTACTTC. The encoded protein is CASSLVTGPIPYEQYF.

V gene TRBV15 combines with J gene TRBJ1-5, with unresolved D. This CDR3 is built from 16 residues. V lost 1 base to trimming and J lost 2 bases, with 12 bases between them. CDR1 and CDR2 from the germline V gene are LNHNV and YYDKDF (reference sequence). The CDR3 spells CATSRGRAGGNQPQHF. CDR3 coding DNA: TGTGCCACCAGCAGAGGTAGGGCCGGCGGCAATCAGCCCCAGCATTTT.

This clonotype was counted a few times. The rearrangement uses TRBV4-1 and TRBJ2-1; no clear D gene. The CDR3 spans 14 residues. Trimming removed 1 base from V and 6 bases from J, with 10 bases in between. From germline, CDR1 is MGHRA and CDR2 YSYEKL. The DNA for the CDR3 is TGCGCCAGCAGCCAAGGTGGACCATTCAATGAGCAGTTCTTC. This gives the protein CASSQGGPFNEQFF.

The rearrangement uses TRBV7-6 and TRBJ1-1; D not certain. CDR1 is SGHVS, CDR2 FNYEAQ, per germline. Deletions cut 1 base from V and 5 bases from J, with 11 bases between. The CDR3 has 14 amino acids. CDR3 region: CASSLGGPMTEAFF. The CDR3, as DNA: TGTGCCAGCAGCTTAGGAGGACCTATGACTGAAGCTTTCTTT.